The 4 T cell receptor beta chains presented below share a single source sample, sequenced in a study of T cells in localized non-small cell lung cancer. Sequenced by immunoSEQ multiplex PCR; TCRdb stores in-frame clones only, minus some. The sample lists some 18,000 clones; approximately 80% were seen once. This specimen was peripheral blood, taken before any cancer treatment. The receptors were gathered from a man between 40 and 69 years old with stage I lung adenocarcinoma.

V and J are TRBV6-5 and TRBJ2-7; 7 bases line up with TRBD1. The junction had 5 bases not matched to a gene; V was cut back by 0 bases and J by 3 bases. This CDR3 is 15 amino acids long. Germline assignment: CDR1 MNHEY and CDR2 SVGAGI. Here the CDR3 reads CASSYSGQANYEQYF. CDR3 coding DNA: TGTGCCAGCAGTTACTCCGGACAGGCCAACTACGAGCAGTACTTC.

This chain uses TRBV11-1 with TRBJ2-5, with D possibly matching TRBD1 (5 bases). This CDR3 has 17 amino acids. Germline V CDR1 and CDR2: SGHAT, FQDESV (reference sequence). The V end was cut by 5 bases, the J end by 5 bases, with 24 bases between. The CDR3 coding sequence is TGTGCCAGCAGCCTCTTCCTGAAGACAGTCCCCCTCGAGACCCAGTACTTC. Translated: CASSLFLKTVPLETQYF.

The chain links TRBV5-5 to TRBJ1-1, with 11 positions matching TRBD1. The CDR3 is 15 residues long. V trimming: 4 bases; J trimming: 5 bases; junction bases outside the gene matches: 7. Looked up from germline, CDR1 is SGHKS and CDR2 is YYEKEE (reference sequence). CDR3: CASSQGDRGGTEAFF. The DNA of the CDR3 is TGTGCCAGCAGCCAAGGGGACAGGGGGGGAACTGAAGCTTTCTTT.

The chain employs TRBV27 and TRBJ1-1; 8 positions match TRBD1. Looked up from germline, CDR1 is MNHEY and CDR2 is SMNVEV (reference sequence). Losses at the gene ends were 5 bases for V and 8 bases for J; bases not matched to a gene: 13. The CDR3 spans 15 residues. CDR3 residues: CASSPTTGVRSEAFF. DNA of the CDR3: TGTGCCAGCAGTCCCACGACAGGGGTTAGGTCCGAAGCTTTCTTT.